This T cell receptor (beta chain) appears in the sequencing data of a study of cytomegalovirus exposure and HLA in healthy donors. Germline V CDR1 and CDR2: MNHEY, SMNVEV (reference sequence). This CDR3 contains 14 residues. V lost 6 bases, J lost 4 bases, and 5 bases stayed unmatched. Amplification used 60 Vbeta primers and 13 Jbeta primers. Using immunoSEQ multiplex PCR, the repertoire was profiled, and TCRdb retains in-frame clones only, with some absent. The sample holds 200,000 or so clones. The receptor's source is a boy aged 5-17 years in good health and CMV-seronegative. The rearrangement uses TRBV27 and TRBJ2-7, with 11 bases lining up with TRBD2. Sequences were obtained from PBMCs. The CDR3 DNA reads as TGTGCCAGCAGACTGACTAGCGGGGCATACGAGCAGTACTTC. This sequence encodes CASRLTSGAYEQYF.